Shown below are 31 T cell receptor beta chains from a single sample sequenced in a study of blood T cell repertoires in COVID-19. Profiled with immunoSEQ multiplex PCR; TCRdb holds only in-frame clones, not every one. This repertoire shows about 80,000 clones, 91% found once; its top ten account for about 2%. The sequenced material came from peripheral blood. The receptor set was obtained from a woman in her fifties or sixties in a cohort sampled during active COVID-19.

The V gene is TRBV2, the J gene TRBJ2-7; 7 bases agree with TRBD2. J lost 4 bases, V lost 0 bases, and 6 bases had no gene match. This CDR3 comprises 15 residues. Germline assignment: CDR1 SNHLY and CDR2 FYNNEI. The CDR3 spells CASSEALGGRYEQYF. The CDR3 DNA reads TGTGCCAGCAGTGAAGCGCTCGGGGGGAGGTACGAGCAGTACTTC. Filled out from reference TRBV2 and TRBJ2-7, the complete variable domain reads EPEVTQTPSHQVTQMGQEVILRCVPISNHLYFYWYRQILGQKVEFLVSFYNNEISEKSEIFDDQFSVERPDGSNFTLKIRSTKLEDSAMYFCASSEALGGRYEQYFGPGTRLTVT.

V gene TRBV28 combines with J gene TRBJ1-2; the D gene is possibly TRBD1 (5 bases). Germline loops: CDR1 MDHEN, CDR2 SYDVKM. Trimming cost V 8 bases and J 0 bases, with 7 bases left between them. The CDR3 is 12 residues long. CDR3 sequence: CASRGANYGYTF. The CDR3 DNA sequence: TGTGCCAGCCGGGGGGCTAACTATGGCTACACCTTC.

CDR3 DNA sequence: TGTGCCAGCAGCCAAGGGAGGGTGAATAGTTCACCCCTCCACTTT. As protein: CASSQGRVNSSPLHF. V usage is TRBV3-1 (or the pseudogene TRBV3-2) and J usage is TRBJ1-6, with unresolved D. The CDR3 length is 15 residues. CDR1 and CDR2 (germline): LGHDT, YNNKEL (reference sequence). The V gene lost 1 base and the J gene lost 9 bases, with 13 bases spanning the gap.

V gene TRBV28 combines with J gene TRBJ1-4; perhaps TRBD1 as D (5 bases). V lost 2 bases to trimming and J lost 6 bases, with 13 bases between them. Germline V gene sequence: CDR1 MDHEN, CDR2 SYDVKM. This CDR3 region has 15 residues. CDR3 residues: CASSLLEGVYEKLFF. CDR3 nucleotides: TGTGCCAGCAGTTTACTCGAAGGGGTTTATGAAAAACTGTTTTTT.

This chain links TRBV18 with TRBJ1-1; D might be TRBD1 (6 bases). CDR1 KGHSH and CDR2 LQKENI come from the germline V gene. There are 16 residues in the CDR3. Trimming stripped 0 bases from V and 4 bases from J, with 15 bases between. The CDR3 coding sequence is TGTGCCAGCTCACCACCGTCGCCAGGGGTCGGCACTGAAGCTTTCTTT. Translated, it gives CASSPPSPGVGTEAFF. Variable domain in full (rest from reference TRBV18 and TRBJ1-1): NAGVMQNPRHLVRRRGQEARLRCSPMKGHSHVYWYRQLPEEGLKFMVYLQKENIIDESGMPKERFSAEFPKEGPSILRIQQVVRGDSAAYFCASSPPSPGVGTEAFFGQGTRLTVV.

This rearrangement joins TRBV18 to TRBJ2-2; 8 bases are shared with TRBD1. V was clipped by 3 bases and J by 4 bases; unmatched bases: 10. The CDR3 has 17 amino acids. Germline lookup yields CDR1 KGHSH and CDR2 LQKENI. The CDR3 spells CASSPLFGQGSTGELFF. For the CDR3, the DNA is TGTGCCAGCTCACCGCTTTTTGGACAGGGAAGCACCGGGGAGCTGTTTTTT. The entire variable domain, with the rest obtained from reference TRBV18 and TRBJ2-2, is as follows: NAGVMQNPRHLVRRRGQEARLRCSPMKGHSHVYWYRQLPEEGLKFMVYLQKENIIDESGMPKERFSAEFPKEGPSILRIQQVVRGDSAAYFCASSPLFGQGSTGELFFGEGSRLTVL.

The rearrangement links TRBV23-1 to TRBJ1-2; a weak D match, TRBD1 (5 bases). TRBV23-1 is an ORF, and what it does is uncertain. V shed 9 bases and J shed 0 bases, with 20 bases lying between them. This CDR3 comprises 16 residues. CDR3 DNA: TGCGCCAGGGGGCCGTTAGTGGCAGGAGCTAACTATGGCTACACCTTC. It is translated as CARGPLVAGANYGYTF.

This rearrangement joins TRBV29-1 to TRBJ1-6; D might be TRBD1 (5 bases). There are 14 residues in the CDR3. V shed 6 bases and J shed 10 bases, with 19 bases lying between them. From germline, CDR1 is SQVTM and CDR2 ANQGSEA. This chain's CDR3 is CSVTAGTEGSPLHF. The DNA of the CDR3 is TGCAGCGTAACAGCCGGGACTGAGGGGTCACCCCTCCACTTT.

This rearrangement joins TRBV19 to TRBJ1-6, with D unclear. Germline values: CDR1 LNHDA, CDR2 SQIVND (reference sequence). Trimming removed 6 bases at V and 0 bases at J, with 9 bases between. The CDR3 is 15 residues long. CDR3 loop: CASRGGSSYNSPLHF. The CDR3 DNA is TGTGCCAGTAGGGGAGGGAGCTCCTATAATTCACCCCTCCACTTT.

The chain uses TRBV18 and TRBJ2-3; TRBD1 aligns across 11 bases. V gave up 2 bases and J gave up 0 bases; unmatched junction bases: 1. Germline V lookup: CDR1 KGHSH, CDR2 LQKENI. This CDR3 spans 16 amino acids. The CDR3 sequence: CASSPGTGGSTDTQYF. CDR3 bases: TGTGCCAGCTCACCAGGGACAGGGGGTAGCACAGATACGCAGTATTTT. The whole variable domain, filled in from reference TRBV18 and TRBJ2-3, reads NAGVMQNPRHLVRRRGQEARLRCSPMKGHSHVYWYRQLPEEGLKFMVYLQKENIIDESGMPKERFSAEFPKEGPSILRIQQVVRGDSAAYFCASSPGTGGSTDTQYFGPGTRLTVL.

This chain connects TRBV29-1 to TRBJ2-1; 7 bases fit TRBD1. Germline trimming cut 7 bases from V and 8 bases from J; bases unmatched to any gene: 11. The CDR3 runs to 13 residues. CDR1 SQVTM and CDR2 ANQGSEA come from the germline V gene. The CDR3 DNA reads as TGCAGCGCTAGACAGGGCAGTAGGGATGAGCAGTTCTTC. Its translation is CSARQGSRDEQFF.

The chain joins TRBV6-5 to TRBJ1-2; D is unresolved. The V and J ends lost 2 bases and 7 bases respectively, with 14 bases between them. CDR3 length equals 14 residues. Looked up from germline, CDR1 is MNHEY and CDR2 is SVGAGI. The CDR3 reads CASSYQTASTGYTF. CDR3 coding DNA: TGTGCCAGCAGTTACCAAACAGCCTCTACTGGCTACACCTTC.

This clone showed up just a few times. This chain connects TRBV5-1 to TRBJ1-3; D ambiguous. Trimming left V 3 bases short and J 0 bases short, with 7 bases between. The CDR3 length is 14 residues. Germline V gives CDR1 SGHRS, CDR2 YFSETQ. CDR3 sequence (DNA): TGCGCCAGCAGCTCAGGTTCCTCTGGAAACACCATATATTTT. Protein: CASSSGSSGNTIYF. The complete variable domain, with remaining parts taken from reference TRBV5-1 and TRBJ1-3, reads KAGVTQTPRYLIKTRGQQVTLSCSPISGHRSVSWYQQTPGQGLQFLFEYFSETQRNKGNFPGRFSGRQFSNSRSEMNVSTLELGDSALYLCASSSGSSGNTIYFGEGSWLTVV.

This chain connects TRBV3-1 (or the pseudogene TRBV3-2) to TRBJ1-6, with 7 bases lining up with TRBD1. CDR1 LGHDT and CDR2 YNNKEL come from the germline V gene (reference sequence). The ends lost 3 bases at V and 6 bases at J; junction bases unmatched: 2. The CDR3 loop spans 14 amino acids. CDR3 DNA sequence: TGTGCCAGCAGCCATCGGGACAGTAATTCACCCCTCCACTTT. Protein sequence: CASSHRDSNSPLHF.

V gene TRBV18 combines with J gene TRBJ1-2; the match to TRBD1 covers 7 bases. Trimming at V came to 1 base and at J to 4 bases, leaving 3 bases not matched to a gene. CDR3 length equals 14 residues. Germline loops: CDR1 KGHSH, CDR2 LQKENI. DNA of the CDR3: TGTGCCAGCTCACCACAGCAGGGGGTCTATGGCTACACCTTC. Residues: CASSPQQGVYGYTF.

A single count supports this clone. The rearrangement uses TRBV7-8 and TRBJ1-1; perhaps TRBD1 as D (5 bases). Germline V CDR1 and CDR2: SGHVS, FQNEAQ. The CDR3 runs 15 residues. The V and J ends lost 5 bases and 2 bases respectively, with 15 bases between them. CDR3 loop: CASSLSGGTNTEAFF. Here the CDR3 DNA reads TGTGCCAGCAGCCTTTCCGGGGGAACTAACACTGAAGCTTTCTTT.

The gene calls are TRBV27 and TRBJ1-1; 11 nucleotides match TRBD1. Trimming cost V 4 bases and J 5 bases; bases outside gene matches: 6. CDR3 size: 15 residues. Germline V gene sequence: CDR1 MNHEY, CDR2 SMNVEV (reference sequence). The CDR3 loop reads CASSSDRGRTTEAFF. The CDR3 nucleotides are TGTGCCAGCAGTTCGGACAGGGGGCGGACGACTGAAGCTTTCTTT.

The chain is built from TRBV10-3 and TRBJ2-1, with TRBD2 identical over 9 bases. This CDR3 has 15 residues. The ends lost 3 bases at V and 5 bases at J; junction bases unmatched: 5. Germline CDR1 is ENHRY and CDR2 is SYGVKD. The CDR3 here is CAISDLLAGNNEQFF. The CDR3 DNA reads TGTGCCATCAGTGACTTGCTAGCGGGAAACAATGAGCAGTTCTTC.

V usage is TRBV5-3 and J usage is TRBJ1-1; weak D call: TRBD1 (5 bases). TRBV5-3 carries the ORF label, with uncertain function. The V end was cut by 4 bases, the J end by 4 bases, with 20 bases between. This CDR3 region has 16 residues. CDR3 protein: CARSPPRPGDGTEAFF. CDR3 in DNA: TGTGCCAGAAGCCCCCCCCGGCCGGGGGACGGCACTGAAGCTTTCTTT.

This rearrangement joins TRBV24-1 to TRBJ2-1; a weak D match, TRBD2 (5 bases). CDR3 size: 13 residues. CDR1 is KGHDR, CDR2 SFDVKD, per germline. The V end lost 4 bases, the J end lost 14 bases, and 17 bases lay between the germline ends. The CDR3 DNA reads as TGTGCCACCAGTGAGTCAGTTACAATGAGGGAGTTCTTC. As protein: CATSESVTMREFF.

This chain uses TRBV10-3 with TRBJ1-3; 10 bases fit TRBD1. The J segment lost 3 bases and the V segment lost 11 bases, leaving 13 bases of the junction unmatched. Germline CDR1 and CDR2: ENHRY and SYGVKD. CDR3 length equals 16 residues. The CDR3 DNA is TGTGCCTCTGACAGGGGGCAAGCCTCACTTGGAAACACCATATATTTT. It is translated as CASDRGQASLGNTIYF.

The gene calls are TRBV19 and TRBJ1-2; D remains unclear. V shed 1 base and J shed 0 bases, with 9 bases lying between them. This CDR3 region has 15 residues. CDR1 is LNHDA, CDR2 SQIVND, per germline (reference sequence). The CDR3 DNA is TGTGCCAGTAGTATAGGGGCGTCCACTAACTATGGCTACACCTTC. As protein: CASSIGASTNYGYTF.

Written as DNA, the CDR3 is TGTGCCAGCAGCCCACTCGCGGGCTCCTACAATGAGCAGTTCTTC. This sequence encodes CASSPLAGSYNEQFF. V gene TRBV28 combines with J gene TRBJ2-1, with a tentative D call TRBD2 (5 bases). Looked up from germline, CDR1 is MDHEN and CDR2 is SYDVKM. The CDR3 spans 15 residues. Trimming removed 6 bases at V and 0 bases at J, with 12 bases between.

The CDR3 region is CASSLEKRDRGGSPLHF. CDR3 bases: TGTGCCAGCAGCTTAGAGAAGCGGGACAGGGGTGGTTCACCCCTCCACTTT. The chain uses TRBV7-2 and TRBJ1-6, with 10 bases fitting TRBD1. This CDR3 is built from 17 residues. V gave up 1 base and J gave up 9 bases; unmatched junction bases: 9. The germline V gene encodes CDR1 SGHTA and CDR2 FQGNSA.

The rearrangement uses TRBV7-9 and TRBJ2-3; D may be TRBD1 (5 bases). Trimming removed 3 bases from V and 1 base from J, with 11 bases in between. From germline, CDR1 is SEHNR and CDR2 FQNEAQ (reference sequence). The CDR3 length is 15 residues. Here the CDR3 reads CASSFRGGGTDTQYF. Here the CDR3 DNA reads TGTGCCAGCAGCTTTAGGGGTGGGGGCACAGATACGCAGTATTTT.

The DNA for the CDR3 is TGTGCCAGCTCACCACCCAGTCTAGATCCCGGGGAGCTGTTTTTT. Translated: CASSPPSLDPGELFF. The chain joins TRBV18 to TRBJ2-2, with D uncertain. The germline gives CDR1 KGHSH, CDR2 LQKENI. Trimming took 0 bases from V and 6 from J, leaving 11 bases between them. This CDR3 has 15 amino acids.

The CDR3 loop reads CASSPPGGGSGANVLTF. The DNA of the CDR3 is TGTGCCAGCTCTCCCCCGGGGGGCGGCTCTGGGGCCAACGTCCTGACTTTC. This chain links TRBV18 with TRBJ2-6; weak D call: TRBD2 (7 bases). V lost 6 bases to trimming and J lost 0 bases, with 15 bases between them. CDR3 length equals 17 residues. Germline V gene data show CDR1 as KGHSH and CDR2 as LQKENI.

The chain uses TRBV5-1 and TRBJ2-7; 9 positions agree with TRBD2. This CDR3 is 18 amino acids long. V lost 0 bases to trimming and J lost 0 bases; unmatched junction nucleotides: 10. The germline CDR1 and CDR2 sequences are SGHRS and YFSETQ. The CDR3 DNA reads TGCGCCAGCAGCTTGGGTCTAGCGGGAAGGGGCGCCTCCTACGAGCAGTACTTC. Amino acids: CASSLGLAGRGASYEQYF. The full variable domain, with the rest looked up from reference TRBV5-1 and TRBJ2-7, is KAGVTQTPRYLIKTRGQQVTLSCSPISGHRSVSWYQQTPGQGLQFLFEYFSETQRNKGNFPGRFSGRQFSNSRSEMNVSTLELGDSALYLCASSLGLAGRGASYEQYFGPGTRLTVT.

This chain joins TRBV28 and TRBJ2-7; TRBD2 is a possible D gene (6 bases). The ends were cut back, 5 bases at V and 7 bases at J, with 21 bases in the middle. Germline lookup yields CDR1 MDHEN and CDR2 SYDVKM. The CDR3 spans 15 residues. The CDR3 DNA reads TGTGCCAGCAGTGGGTTCTTCGGAGGGAGGAGAGAGCAGTACTTC. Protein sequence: CASSGFFGGRREQYF.

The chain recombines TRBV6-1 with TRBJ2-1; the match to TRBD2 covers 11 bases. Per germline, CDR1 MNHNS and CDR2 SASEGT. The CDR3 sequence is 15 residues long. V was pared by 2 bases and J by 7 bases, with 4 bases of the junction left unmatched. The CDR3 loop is CASSEPGLAVNEQFF. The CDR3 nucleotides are TGTGCCAGCAGTGAACCGGGACTAGCGGTTAATGAGCAGTTCTTC.

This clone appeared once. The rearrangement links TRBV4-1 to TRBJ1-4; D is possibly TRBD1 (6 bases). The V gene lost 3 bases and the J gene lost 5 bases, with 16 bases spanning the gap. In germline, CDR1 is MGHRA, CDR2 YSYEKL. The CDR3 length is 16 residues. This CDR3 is CASSQDRTVLNEKLFF. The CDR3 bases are TGCGCCAGCAGCCAGGACCGGACAGTACTGAATGAAAAACTGTTTTTT.